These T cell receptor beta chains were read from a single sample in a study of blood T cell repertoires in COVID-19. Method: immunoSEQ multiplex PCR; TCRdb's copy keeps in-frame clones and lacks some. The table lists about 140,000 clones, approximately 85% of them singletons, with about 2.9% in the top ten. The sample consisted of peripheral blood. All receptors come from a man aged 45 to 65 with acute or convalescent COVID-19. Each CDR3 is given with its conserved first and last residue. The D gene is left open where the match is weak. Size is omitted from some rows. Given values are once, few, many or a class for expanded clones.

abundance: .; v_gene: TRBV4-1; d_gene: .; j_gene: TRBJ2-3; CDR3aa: CASSLFTSTDTQYF; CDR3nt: TGCGCCAGCAGCCTCTTTACTAGCACAGATACGCAGTATTTT
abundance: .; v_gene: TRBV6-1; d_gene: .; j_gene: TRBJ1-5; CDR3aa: CASSVDFWLSNQPQHF; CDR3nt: TGTGCCAGCAGTGTGGACTTTTGGCTTAGCAATCAGCCCCAGCATTTT
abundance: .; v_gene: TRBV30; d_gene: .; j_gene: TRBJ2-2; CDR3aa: CAWSVARTGELFF; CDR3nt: TGTGCCTGGAGTGTAGCGCGCACCGGGGAGCTGTTTTTT
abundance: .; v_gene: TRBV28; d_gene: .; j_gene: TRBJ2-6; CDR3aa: CASSLSLGARGNVLTF; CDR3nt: TGTGCCAGCAGTTTATCTTTAGGGGCCCGTGGGAACGTCCTGACTTTC
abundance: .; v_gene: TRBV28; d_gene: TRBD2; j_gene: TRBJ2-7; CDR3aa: CASSFDASGNYYEQYF; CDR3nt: TGTGCCAGCAGTTTCGACGCTAGCGGGAACTACTACGAGCAGTACTTC
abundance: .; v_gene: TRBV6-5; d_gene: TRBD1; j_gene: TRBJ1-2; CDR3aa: CASQDRGRPFYGYTF; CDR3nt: TGTGCCAGCCAGGACAGGGGGCGTCCCTTTTATGGCTACACCTTC
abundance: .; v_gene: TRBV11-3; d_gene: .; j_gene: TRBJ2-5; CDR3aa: CASSSEETQYF; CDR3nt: TGTGCCAGCAGCTCTGAGGAGACCCAGTACTTC
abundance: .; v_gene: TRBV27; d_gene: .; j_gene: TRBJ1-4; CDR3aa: CASSRGRTNEKLFF; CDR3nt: TGTGCCAGCAGTCGGGGGAGAACTAATGAAAAACTGTTTTTT
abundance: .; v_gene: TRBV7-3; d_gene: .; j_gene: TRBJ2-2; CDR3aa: CASSLLAGELFF; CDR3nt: TGTGCCAGCAGCTTACTCGCCGGGGAGCTGTTTTTT
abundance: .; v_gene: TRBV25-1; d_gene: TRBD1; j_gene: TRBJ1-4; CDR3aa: CASSEGGQQGRKLFF; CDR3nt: TGTGCCAGCAGTGAAGGGGGACAGCAAGGGCGAAAACTGTTTTTT
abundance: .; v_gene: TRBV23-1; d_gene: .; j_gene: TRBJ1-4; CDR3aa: CASTRPRKLFF; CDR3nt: TGCGCCAGCACAAGGCCTAGGAAACTGTTTTTT
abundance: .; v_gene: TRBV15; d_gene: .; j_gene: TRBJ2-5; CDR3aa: CATSRGQVNQETQYF; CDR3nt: TGTGCCACCAGCAGAGGTCAGGTAAACCAAGAGACCCAGTACTTC
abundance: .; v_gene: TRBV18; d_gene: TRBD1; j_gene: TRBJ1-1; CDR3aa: CASSSGQGNTEAFF; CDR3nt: TGTGCCAGCTCCTCGGGACAGGGGAACACTGAAGCTTTCTTT
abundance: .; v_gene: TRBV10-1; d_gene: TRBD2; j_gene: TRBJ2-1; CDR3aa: CASSGRLAGGPSEQFF; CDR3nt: TGCGCCAGCAGTGGACGACTAGCGGGAGGGCCGAGTGAGCAGTTCTTC
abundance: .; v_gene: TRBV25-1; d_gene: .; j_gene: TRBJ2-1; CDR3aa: CASSPAGQSNEQFF; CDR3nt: TGTGCCAGCAGCCCAGCGGGACAATCCAATGAGCAGTTCTTC
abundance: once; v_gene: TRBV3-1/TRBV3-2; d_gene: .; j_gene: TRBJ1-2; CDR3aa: CASSPEWGELYGYTF; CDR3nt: TGTGCCAGCAGCCCGGAGTGGGGGGAGCTCTATGGCTACACCTTC
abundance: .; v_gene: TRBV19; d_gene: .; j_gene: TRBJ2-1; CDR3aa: CASSIGQGGFYNEQFF; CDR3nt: TGTGCCAGTAGTATAGGGCAGGGGGGCTTCTACAATGAGCAGTTCTTC
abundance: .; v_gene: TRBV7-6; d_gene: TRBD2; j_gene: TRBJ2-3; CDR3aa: CASSLPAGGSTDTQYF; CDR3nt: TGTGCCAGCAGCTTACCCGCGGGGGGGAGCACAGATACGCAGTATTTT
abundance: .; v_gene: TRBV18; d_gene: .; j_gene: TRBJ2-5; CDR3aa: CASSPSIQETQYF; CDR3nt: TGTGCCAGCTCACCCTCTATACAAGAGACCCAGTACTTC
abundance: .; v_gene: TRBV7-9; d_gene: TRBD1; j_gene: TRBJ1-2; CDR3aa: CASSPTGANGYTF; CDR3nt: TGTGCCAGCAGCCCCACAGGGGCGAATGGCTACACCTTC
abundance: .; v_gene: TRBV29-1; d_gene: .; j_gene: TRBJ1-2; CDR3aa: CSVWGVNYGYTF; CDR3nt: TGCAGCGTTTGGGGCGTCAACTATGGCTACACCTTC
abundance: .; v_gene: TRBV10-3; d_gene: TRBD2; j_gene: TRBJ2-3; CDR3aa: CAISAASGRGTDTQYF; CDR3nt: TGTGCCATCAGTGCCGCTAGCGGGAGGGGGACAGATACGCAGTATTTT
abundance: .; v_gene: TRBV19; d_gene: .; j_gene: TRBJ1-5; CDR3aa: CASSVQGNQPQHF; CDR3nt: TGTGCCAGTAGTGTACAGGGAAATCAGCCCCAGCATTTT
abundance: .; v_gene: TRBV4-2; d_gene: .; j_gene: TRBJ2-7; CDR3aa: CASSFRRETYEQYF; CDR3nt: TGTGCCAGCAGCTTCCGACGGGAGACCTACGAGCAGTACTTC
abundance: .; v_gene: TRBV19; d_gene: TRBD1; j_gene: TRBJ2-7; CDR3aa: CASMPGTAAYEQYF; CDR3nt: TGTGCCAGTATGCCCGGGACAGCAGCCTACGAGCAGTACTTC
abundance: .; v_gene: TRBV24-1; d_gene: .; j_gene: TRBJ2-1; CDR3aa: CATSFRYEQFF; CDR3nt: TGTGCCACCAGTTTTCGGTATGAGCAGTTCTTC
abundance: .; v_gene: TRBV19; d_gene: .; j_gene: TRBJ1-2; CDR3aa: CASSTGANYGYTF; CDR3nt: TGTGCCAGTAGTACTGGAGCTAACTATGGCTACACCTTC
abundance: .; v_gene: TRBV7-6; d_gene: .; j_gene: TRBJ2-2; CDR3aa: CASSVGGTGELFF; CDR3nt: TGTGCCAGCAGCGTCGGAGGGACCGGGGAGCTGTTTTTT
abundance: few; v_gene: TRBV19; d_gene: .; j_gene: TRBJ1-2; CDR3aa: CASTAEYWGYTF; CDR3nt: TGTGCCAGTACCGCGGAGTATTGGGGCTACACCTTC
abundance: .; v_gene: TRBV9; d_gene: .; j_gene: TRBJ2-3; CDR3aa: CASSATPGQVLAATGRKTDTQYF; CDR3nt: TGTGCCAGCAGCGCAACCCCGGGACAGGTCCTAGCGGCAACTGGGAGGAAAACAGATACGCAGTATTTT
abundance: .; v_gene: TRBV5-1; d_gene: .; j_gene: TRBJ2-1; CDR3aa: CASSEGLNIRLEQFF; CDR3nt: TGCGCCAGCAGCGAGGGACTTAATATTCGGCTTGAGCAGTTCTTC
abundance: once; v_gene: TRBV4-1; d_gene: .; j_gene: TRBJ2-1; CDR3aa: CASSQAVRVPFNEQFF; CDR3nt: TGCGCCAGCAGCCAAGCGGTGAGGGTTCCTTTCAATGAGCAGTTCTTC
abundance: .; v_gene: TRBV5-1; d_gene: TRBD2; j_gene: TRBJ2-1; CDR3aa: CASSPRGGGDNEQFF; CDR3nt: TGCGCCAGCAGCCCTCGCGGGGGGGGAGACAATGAGCAGTTCTTC
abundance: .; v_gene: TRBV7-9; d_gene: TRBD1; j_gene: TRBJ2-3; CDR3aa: CASSPRLETGPDTQYF; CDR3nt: TGTGCCAGCAGCCCCCGGCTAGAGACAGGGCCAGATACGCAGTATTTT
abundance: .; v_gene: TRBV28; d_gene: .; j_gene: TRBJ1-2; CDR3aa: CASSLSSGSRGYGYTF; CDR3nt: TGTGCCAGCAGTTTATCCTCGGGCTCCCGGGGCTATGGCTACACCTTC